Here is one TCR beta chain with its context. The data are from a study of shared clonotypes between healthy human individuals. Data came from immunoSEQ multiplex PCR; TCRdb stores just in-frame clones and leaves some out. Among 2 million to 2.5 million clones, 80% to 95% were seen once, and the ten largest hold 0.37%. Germline values: CDR1 SGHDT, CDR2 YYEEEE. The CDR3 is 14 amino acids. Trimming left V 7 bases short and J 1 base short, with 12 bases between. The chain carries TRBV5-6 and TRBJ1-5; possible D gene TRBD1, 5 bases. The sequencing sample was made of naive CD4+ T cells from PBMCs. The sample's subset: CD45RA+ positively selected. This TCR was sampled from a man between 18 and 35 years old in good health. Some clones in this sample may be carry-over from other donors' samples. The CDR3 here is CASGLRGSNQPQHF. CDR3 sequence (DNA): TGTGCCAGCGGTTTACGGGGGAGCAATCAGCCCCAGCATTTT.